The 10 T cell receptor beta chains listed next were all sequenced from one sample in a study of brain metastases from non-small cell lung cancer. Here immunoSEQ multiplex PCR was the method, and the copy in TCRdb shows in-frame clones only, minus some. The profile covers around 490 clones, with 89% appearing a single time and approximately 8.8% taken by the ten largest. The specimen was primary lung tumor tissue. The receptors stem from a donor aged 40 or older with non-small cell lung cancer.

This rearrangement joins TRBV3-1 (or the pseudogene TRBV3-2) to TRBJ2-4; D gene uncertain. Germline V gives CDR1 LGHDT, CDR2 YNNKEL (reference sequence). V was cut by 4 bases and J by 4 bases, with 14 bases left in between. The CDR3 contains 15 residues. This CDR3 reads CASSRYLQRKNIQYF. DNA for the CDR3: TGTGCCAGCAGCCGGTATTTGCAAAGAAAAAACATTCAGTACTTC.

This chain joins TRBV19 and TRBJ2-7; the D is unclear. This CDR3 is 12 amino acids long. Germline V lookup: CDR1 LNHDA, CDR2 SQIVND (reference sequence). V lost 6 bases to trimming and J lost 4 bases, with 10 bases between them. CDR3 protein: CASSPNRYEQYF. CDR3 bases: TGTGCCAGTAGCCCGAACCGATACGAGCAGTACTTC.

The chain links TRBV24-1 to TRBJ2-3; no definite D call. The CDR3 runs to 14 residues. The V gene lost 2 bases and the J gene lost 3 bases, with 8 bases spanning the gap. Germline assignment: CDR1 KGHDR and CDR2 SFDVKD. CDR3 protein: CATSDSGSTDTQYF. DNA of the CDR3: TGTGCCACCAGTGATTCCGGGTCTACAGATACGCAGTATTTT.

V usage is TRBV5-1 and J usage is TRBJ1-1, with 7 bases aligning to TRBD1. Germline CDR1 is SGHRS and CDR2 is YFSETQ. With V trimmed by 1 base and J by 0 bases, 9 bases remained unmatched. This CDR3 is 17 amino acids long. The CDR3 loop is CASSLYRRDSLNTEAFF. The DNA for the CDR3 is TGCGCCAGCAGCTTGTACCGTCGGGACAGCCTGAACACTGAAGCTTTCTTT.

The V call is TRBV2, the J call TRBJ1-6; D unresolved. The germline gives CDR1 SNHLY, CDR2 FYNNEI. V lost 6 bases and J 8 bases, leaving 11 bases between the germline ends. The CDR3 contains 13 residues. CDR3 sequence (DNA): TGTGCCAGCAGGCGGGGTTACGATTCACCCCTCCACTTT. Its protein product is CASRRGYDSPLHF.

This clone was recorded only once. The chain combines TRBV18 with TRBJ2-7; D may be TRBD2 (6 bases). In germline, CDR1 is KGHSH, CDR2 LQKENI. Trimming pared 6 bases from V and 0 bases from J, leaving 18 bases between. This CDR3 has 16 residues. The CDR3 nucleotides read TGTGCCAGCTCCTCCTCGCCTGGGACTCTCTCCTACGAGCAGTACTTC. Its protein product is CASSSSPGTLSYEQYF.

The chain employs TRBV5-4 and TRBJ2-7, with D perhaps TRBD1 (5 bases). The germline V gene has CDR1 SGHNT and CDR2 YYREEE (reference sequence). Trimming removed 3 bases from V and 7 bases from J, with 17 bases in between. This CDR3 comprises 14 residues. The CDR3 region is CASSSPQGSGEQYF. The CDR3 DNA reads TGTGCCAGCAGCTCCCCTCAGGGTTCAGGGGAGCAGTACTTC.

The chain has TRBV12-5 and TRBJ1-6, with D unclear. CDR3 length equals 15 residues. V lost 1 base and J lost 0, with 4 bases in between. Germline-derived CDR1 and CDR2 are LGHNT and FRNRAP. DNA of the CDR3: TGTGCTAGTGGTTTGGGAAGCTCCTATAATTCACCCCTCCACTTT. Its protein is CASGLGSSYNSPLHF. The full variable domain, with the rest looked up from reference TRBV12-5 and TRBJ1-6, is DARVTQTPRHKVTEMGQEVTMRCQPILGHNTVFWYRQTMMQGLELLAYFRNRAPLDDSGMPKDRFSAEMPDATLATLKIQPSEPRDSAVYFCASGLGSSYNSPLHFGNGTRLTVT.

This clone was found once. V and J are TRBV28 and TRBJ1-6; D not certain. This CDR3 contains 14 residues. Germline CDR1 MDHEN, CDR2 SYDVKM. V was cut by 5 bases and J by 7 bases, with 12 bases left in between. The CDR3 coding sequence is TGTGCCAGCAGTCCCCAACAAGGAAATTCACCCCTCCACTTT. Amino acids: CASSPQQGNSPLHF. The full variable domain, with the rest looked up from reference TRBV28 and TRBJ1-6, is DVKVTQSSRYLVKRTGEKVFLECVQDMDHENMFWYRQDPGLGLRLIYFSYDVKMKEKGDIPEGYSVSREKKERFSLILESASTNQTSMYLCASSPQQGNSPLHFGNGTRLTVT.

The V and J genes are TRBV3-1 (or the pseudogene TRBV3-2) and TRBJ2-1; possibly TRBD1 or TRBD2 for D (5 bases each). V was trimmed by 5 bases and J by 3 bases, leaving 17 bases between them. The V gene's germline CDR1 is LGHDT and CDR2 YNNKEL (reference sequence). The CDR3 runs to 16 residues. CDR3 nucleotides: TGTGCCAGCAGCTTGACCGGGACCTATGGCTACAATGAGCAGTTCTTC. Translation: CASSLTGTYGYNEQFF.